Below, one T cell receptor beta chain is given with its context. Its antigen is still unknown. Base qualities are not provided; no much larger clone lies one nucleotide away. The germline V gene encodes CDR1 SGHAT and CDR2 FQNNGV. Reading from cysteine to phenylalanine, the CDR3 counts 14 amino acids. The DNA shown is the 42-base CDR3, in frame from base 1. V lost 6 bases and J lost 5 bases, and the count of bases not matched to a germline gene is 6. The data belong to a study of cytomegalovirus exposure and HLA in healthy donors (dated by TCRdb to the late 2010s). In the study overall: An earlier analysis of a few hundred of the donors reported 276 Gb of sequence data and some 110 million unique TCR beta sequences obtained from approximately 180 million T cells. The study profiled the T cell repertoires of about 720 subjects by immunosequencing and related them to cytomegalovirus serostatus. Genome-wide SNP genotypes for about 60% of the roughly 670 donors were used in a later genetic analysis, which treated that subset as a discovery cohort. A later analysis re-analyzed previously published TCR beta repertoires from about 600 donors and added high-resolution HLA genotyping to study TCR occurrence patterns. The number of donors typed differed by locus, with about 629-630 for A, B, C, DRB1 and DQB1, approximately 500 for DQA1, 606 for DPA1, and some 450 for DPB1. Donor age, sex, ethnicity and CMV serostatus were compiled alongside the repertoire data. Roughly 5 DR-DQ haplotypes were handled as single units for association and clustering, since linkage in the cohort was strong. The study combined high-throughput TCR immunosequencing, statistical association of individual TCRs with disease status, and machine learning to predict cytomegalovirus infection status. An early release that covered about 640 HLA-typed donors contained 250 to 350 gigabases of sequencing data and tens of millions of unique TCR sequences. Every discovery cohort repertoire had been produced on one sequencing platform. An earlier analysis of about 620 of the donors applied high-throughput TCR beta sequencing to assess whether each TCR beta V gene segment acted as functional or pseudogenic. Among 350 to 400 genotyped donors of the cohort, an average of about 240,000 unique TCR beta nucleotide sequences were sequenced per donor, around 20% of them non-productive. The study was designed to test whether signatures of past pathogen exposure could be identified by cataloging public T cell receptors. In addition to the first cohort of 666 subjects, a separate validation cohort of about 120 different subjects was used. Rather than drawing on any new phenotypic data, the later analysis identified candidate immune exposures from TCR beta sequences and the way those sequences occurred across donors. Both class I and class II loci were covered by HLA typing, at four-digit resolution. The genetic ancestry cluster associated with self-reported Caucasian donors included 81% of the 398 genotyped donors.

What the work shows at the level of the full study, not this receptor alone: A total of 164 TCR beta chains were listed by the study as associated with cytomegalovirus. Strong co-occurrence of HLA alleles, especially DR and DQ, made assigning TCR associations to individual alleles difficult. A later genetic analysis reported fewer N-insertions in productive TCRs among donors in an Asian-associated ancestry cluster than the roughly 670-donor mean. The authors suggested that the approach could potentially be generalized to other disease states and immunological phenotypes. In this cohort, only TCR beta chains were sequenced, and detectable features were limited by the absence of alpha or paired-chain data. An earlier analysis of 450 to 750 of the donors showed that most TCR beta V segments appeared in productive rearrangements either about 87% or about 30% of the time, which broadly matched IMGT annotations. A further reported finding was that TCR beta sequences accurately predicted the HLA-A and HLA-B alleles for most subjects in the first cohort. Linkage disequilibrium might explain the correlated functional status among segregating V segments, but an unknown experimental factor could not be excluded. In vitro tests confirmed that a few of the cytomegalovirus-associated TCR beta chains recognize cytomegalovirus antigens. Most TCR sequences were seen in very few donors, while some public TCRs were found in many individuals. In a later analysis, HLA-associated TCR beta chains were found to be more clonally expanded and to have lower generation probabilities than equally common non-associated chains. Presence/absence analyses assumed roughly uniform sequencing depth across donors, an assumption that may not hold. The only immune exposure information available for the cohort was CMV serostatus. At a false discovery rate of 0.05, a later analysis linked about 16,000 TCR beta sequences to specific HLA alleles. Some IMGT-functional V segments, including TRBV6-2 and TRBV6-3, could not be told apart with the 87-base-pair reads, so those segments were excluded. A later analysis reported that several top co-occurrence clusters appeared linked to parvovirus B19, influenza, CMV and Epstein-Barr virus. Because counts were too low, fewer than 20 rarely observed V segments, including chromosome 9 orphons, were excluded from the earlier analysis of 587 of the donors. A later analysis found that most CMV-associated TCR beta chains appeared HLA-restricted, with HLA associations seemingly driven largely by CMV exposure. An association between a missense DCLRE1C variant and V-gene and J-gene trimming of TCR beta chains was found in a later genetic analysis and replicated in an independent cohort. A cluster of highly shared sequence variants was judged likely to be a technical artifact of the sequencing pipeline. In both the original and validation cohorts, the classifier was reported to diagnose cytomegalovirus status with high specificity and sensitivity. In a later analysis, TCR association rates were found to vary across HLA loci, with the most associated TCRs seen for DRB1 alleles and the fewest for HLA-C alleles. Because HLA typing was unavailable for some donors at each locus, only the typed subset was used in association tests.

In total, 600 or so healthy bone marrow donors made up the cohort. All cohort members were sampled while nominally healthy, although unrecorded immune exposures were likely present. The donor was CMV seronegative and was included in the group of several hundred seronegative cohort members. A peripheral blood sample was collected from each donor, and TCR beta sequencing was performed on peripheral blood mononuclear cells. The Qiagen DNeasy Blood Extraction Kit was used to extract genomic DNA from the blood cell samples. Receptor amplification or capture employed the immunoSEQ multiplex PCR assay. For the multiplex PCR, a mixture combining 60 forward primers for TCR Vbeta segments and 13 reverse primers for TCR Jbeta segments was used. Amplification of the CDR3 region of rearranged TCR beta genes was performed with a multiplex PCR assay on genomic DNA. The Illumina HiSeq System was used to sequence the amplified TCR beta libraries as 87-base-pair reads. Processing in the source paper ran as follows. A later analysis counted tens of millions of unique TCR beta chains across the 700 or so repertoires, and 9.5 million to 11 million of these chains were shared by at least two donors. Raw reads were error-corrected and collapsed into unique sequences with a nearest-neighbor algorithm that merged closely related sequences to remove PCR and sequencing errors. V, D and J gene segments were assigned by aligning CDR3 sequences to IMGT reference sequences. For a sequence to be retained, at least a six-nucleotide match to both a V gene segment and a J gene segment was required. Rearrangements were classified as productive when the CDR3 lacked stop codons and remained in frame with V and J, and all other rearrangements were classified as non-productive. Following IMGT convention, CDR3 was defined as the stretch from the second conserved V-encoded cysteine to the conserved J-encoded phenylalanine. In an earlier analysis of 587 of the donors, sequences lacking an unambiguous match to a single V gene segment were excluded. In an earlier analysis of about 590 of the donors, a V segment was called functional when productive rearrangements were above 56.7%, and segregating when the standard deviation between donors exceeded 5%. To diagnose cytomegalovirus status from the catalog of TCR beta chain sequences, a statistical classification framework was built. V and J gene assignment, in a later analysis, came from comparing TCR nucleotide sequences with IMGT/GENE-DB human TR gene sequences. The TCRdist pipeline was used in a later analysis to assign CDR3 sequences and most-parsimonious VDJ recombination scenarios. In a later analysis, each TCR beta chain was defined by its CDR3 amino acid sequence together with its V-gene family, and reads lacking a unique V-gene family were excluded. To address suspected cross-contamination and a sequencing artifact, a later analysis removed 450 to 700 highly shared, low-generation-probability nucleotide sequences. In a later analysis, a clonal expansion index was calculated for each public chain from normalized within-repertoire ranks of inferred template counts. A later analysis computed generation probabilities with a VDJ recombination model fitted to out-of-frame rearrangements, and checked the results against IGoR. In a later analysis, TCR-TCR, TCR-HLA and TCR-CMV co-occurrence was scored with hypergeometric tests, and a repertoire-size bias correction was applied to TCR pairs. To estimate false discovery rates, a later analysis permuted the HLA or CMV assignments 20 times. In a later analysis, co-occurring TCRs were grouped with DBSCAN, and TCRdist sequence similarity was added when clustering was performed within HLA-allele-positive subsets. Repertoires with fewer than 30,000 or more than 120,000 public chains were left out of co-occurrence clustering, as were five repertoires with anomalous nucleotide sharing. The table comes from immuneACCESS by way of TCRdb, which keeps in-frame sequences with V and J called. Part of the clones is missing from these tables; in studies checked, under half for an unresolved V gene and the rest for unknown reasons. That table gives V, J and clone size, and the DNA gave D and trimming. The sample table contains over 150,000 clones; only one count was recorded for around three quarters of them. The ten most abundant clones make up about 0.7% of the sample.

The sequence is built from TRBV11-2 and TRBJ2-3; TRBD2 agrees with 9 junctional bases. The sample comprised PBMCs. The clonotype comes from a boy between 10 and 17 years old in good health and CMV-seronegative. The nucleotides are TGTGCCAGCAGAGGCCCACTAGCGGGAGATACGCAGTATTTT. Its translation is CASRGPLAGDTQYF.